This entry lists 2 T cell receptor beta chains sequenced from one sample in a study of Graves' ophthalmopathy and Graves' hyperthyroidism. Amplification from RNA transcripts yielded the TCR beta CDR3 regions. RT-PCR in the first round used HTBI primers; a second-round multiplex PCR followed. Each CDR3 protein is one row after TCRdb ran MiXCR on the multiplex PCR reads. The table includes some 1.1 million distinct CDR3 sequences, about two fifths detected once. Sequenced sample: peripheral blood or thyroid tissue (not recorded which). The receptor source for this set is an adult man with Graves' hyperthyroidism.

The CDR3 bases are TGTGCCAGCAGTGTTCACAGGGGGCCGAACACTGAAGCTTTCTTT. Translation gives CASSVHRGPNTEAFF. This sequence joins TRBV6-1 and TRBJ1-1; 9 bases match TRBD1. Germline values: CDR1 MNHNS, CDR2 SASEGT. The CDR3 has 15 residues. V trimming: 4 bases; J trimming: 1 base; junction bases outside the gene matches: 4.

A few counts support this clonotype. This rearrangement joins TRBV11-3 to TRBJ2-7; TRBD1 matches 7 bases. The V segment lost 2 bases and the J segment 1 base; nucleotides outside the gene matches: 5. The CDR3 covers 15 residues. CDR1 is SGHNT, CDR2 YENEEA, per germline. The CDR3 loop reads CASSLYRDSSYEQYF. The CDR3 nucleotides read TGTGCCAGCAGCTTATATCGGGACAGTTCCTACGAGCAGTACTTC.